The present entry profiles one T cell receptor beta chain with its context. This clonotype was detected a few times. This receptor's antigen is unknown. Per-base qualities were not stored, and no clone one base away is much larger. The library was generated by 5' RACE. Reads for this sample came from a NextSeq 500. In the TCR library protocol, a unique molecular identifier was attached to each TCR cDNA molecule so that PCR and sequencing errors could be corrected. Per the source publication's procedure: TCR identification, UMI-based error correction and CDR3 extraction were performed with Decombinator tools. TCRs above a frequency of 2 per 1,000, corresponding to the top 1% of the tumor frequency distribution, were defined as expanded. Each repertoire was subsampled 100 times to 5,000 TCRs, after which Renyi diversity was computed with the R vegan package. To build CDR3 similarity networks, amino acid triplet string-kernel similarity was used, and CDR3s were connected when their pairwise similarity was above 0.82. TCRdb applied fastp at Q25 and MiXCR to the public reads, then kept only in-frame beta chains. For every CDR3 protein sequence, its rows merge into one entry that carries the most common genes and DNA. The V and J calls come from TCRdb's annotation, not from the publication. This sample has about 36,000 distinct CDR3 sequences in its table, and around 5% of those were observed once. 25% to 30% of the sample rests with the top ten.

This entry comes from a study of spatial heterogeneity in lung cancer (dated by TCRdb to about 2019). About the investigation overall: Beta-chain transcripts were consistently detected in greater numbers than alpha-chain transcripts, which likely reflects a higher abundance of beta-chain transcripts. Both alpha and beta chains were TCR-sequenced in samples taken at surgery, namely 220 tumor regions, roughly 64 matched nontumor lung samples and approximately 58 PBMC samples. In non-small cell lung cancer, the study quantitatively compared TCR alpha and beta repertoires across several tumor regions, matched nontumor lung, and blood. TCR repertoire features were related to nonsynonymous mutation counts determined by whole-exome sequencing of tumor tissue. In the raw uncorrected reads, each unique combination of TCR and UMI appeared more than ten times on average.

Paper-wide results and their limitations: Ubiquitous expanded tumor TCRs showed up in blood more often at tumor resection than at routine follow-up. Confirming at a functional level the hypothesis that regional TCRs recognize regional mutations was considered to require additional single-cell paired TCR alpha and beta sequencing.

The sample's time point label, in plain terms: sample taken at primary tumor resection. Whole RNA extracted from tumor and nontumor lung tissue, or from cryopreserved PBMC samples, was used for TCR sequencing without cell sorting. Donors were under 95 patients with early-stage, untreated non-small cell lung cancer from the lung TRACERx cohort. Patients were selected for TCR sequencing only if sufficient RNA was available from at least two tumor regions. CDR1 SGHRS and CDR2 YFSETQ are derived from the germline V gene. V is shortened by 2 bases, J by 0 bases, and the region joining them spans 0 bases. The CDR3 runs 12 residues from the cysteine to the phenylalanine. The sequence is cut down to CDR3 DNA, 36 bases in frame from base 1.

The sequence derives from a female donor with early-stage non-small cell lung cancer. The chain is encoded by TRBV5-1 joined to TRBJ2-1, with no confidently assigned D gene. The sequencing used PBMCs, collected at surgery. The bases read TGCGCCAGCAGCTTCTCCTACAATGAGCAGTTCTTC. This is translated as CASSFSYNEQFF.